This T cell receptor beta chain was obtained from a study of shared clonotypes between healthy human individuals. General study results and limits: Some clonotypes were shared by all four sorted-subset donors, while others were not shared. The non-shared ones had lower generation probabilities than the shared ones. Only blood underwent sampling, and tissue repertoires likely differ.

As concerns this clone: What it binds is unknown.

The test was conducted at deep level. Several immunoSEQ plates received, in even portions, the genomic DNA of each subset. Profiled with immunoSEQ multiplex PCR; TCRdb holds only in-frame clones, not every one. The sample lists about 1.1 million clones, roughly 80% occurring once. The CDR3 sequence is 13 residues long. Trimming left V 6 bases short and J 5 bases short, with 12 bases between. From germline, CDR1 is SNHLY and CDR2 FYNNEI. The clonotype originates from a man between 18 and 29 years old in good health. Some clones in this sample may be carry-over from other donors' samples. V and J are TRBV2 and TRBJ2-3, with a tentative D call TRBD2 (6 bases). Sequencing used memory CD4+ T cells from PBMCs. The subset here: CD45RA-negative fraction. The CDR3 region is CASRGSGIDTQYF. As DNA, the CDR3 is TGTGCCAGCAGGGGTAGCGGAATAGATACGCAGTATTTT.